A selection of T cell receptor beta chains follows, all from one sample in a study of blood T cells in healthy people across ages. TCRdb analysed the 5' RACE reads with MiXCR anew, one entry per CDR3 protein. The sample has around 990,000 distinct CDR3 sequences, approximately 25% seen once. These data were also filed under a second study, of T cells of mothers and their children.

The source material was blood. Every receptor here comes from a girl aged 2-10 years in good health. The CDR3 runs from the conserved cysteine through the conserved F or W. The D gene is left open where the match is weak. Clone size is shown for a subset of rows, as once, few, many or a class of expanded clone.

j_call: TRBJ2-7
v_call: TRBV11-2
clone_size: .
d_call: .
cdr3_nt: TGTGCCAACAGCTTAGATCCCAGTAGCTCCTACGAGCAGTACTTC
cdr3_aa: CANSLDPSSSYEQYF

j_call: TRBJ2-5
v_call: TRBV12-3/TRBV12-4
clone_size: .
d_call: .
cdr3_nt: TGTGCCAGCAGTTACCACGGGACGGAGACCCAGTACTTC
cdr3_aa: CASSYHGTETQYF

j_call: TRBJ2-5
v_call: TRBV10-3
clone_size: few
d_call: TRBD1
cdr3_nt: TGTGCCATCAGCGGGGACAGGGCCCAAGAGACCCAGTACTTC
cdr3_aa: CAISGDRAQETQYF

j_call: TRBJ2-5
v_call: TRBV29-1
clone_size: .
d_call: .
cdr3_nt: TGCAGCGTTGAAGGGGAGCCAACAGAGACCCAGTACTTC
cdr3_aa: CSVEGEPTETQYF

j_call: TRBJ1-4
v_call: TRBV6-2/TRBV6-3
clone_size: .
d_call: .
cdr3_nt: TGTGCCAGCAGTTACTTCGGTACAACTAATGAAAAACTGTTTTTT
cdr3_aa: CASSYFGTTNEKLFF

j_call: TRBJ2-5
v_call: TRBV12-3/TRBV12-4
clone_size: .
d_call: TRBD2
cdr3_nt: TGTGCCAGCAGTTTACTGCGGGAGGGCCAAGAGACCCAGTACTTC
cdr3_aa: CASSLLREGQETQYF

j_call: TRBJ2-5
v_call: TRBV7-2
clone_size: .
d_call: TRBD2
cdr3_nt: TGTGCCAGCAGCTTAGCTATGGCGGGGGGGTCTGGGACCCAGTACTTC
cdr3_aa: CASSLAMAGGSGTQYF

j_call: TRBJ2-3
v_call: TRBV11-2
clone_size: few
d_call: TRBD2
cdr3_nt: TGTGCCAGCAGCTCACTAGCGGGAGGGGACACAGATACGCAGTATTTT
cdr3_aa: CASSSLAGGDTDTQYF

j_call: TRBJ2-7
v_call: TRBV28
clone_size: few
d_call: TRBD1
cdr3_nt: TGTGCCAGCACTCCCGGACAGGTGGGGCTTAGGGTGCAGTACTTC
cdr3_aa: CASTPGQVGLRVQYF

j_call: TRBJ1-4
v_call: TRBV12-3/TRBV12-4
clone_size: .
d_call: .
cdr3_nt: TGTGCCAGCAGTTTTAAGTGGGGAAGAGCTAATGAAAAACTGTTTTTT
cdr3_aa: CASSFKWGRANEKLFF

j_call: TRBJ1-1
v_call: TRBV20-1
clone_size: few
d_call: .
cdr3_nt: TGCAGTGCACATCAGGACAGTGTCATGAACACTGAAGCTTTCTTT
cdr3_aa: CSAHQDSVMNTEAFF

j_call: TRBJ2-1
v_call: TRBV7-8
clone_size: few
d_call: .
cdr3_nt: TGTGCCAGCAGCATTCCCGGGTCAGGGCATAATGAGCAGTTCTTC
cdr3_aa: CASSIPGSGHNEQFF

j_call: TRBJ2-1
v_call: TRBV7-9
clone_size: .
d_call: .
cdr3_nt: TGTGCCAGCAGACTGGCACCGGAGTACAATGAGCAGTTCTTC
cdr3_aa: CASRLAPEYNEQFF

j_call: TRBJ2-1
v_call: TRBV5-1
clone_size: .
d_call: TRBD1
cdr3_nt: TGCGCCAGCAGGGGACAGGGAGACGAGCGGTTCTTC
cdr3_aa: CASRGQGDERFF

j_call: TRBJ2-7
v_call: TRBV12-3/TRBV12-4
clone_size: .
d_call: .
cdr3_nt: TGTGCCACCATGGGAGGGGGCTACGAGCAGTACTTC
cdr3_aa: CATMGGGYEQYF

j_call: TRBJ2-1
v_call: TRBV27
clone_size: .
d_call: .
cdr3_nt: TGTGCCAGCAGTTTCACTGGGCCCTACAATGAGCAGTTCTTC
cdr3_aa: CASSFTGPYNEQFF

j_call: TRBJ2-3
v_call: TRBV5-1
clone_size: .
d_call: .
cdr3_nt: TGCGCCAGCAGCTTCTATGGTAGCAACACAGATACGCAGTATTTT
cdr3_aa: CASSFYGSNTDTQYF

j_call: TRBJ2-5
v_call: TRBV28
clone_size: .
d_call: .
cdr3_nt: TGTGCCAGCAGTTTTTATAGAGCAGAAACGGCCGAGACCCAGTACTTC
cdr3_aa: CASSFYRAETAETQYF

j_call: TRBJ2-3
v_call: TRBV6-5
clone_size: few
d_call: TRBD2
cdr3_nt: TGTGCCAGCAGTTTGTCCGGGGGGGTGGATACGCAGTATTTT
cdr3_aa: CASSLSGGVDTQYF

j_call: TRBJ2-7
v_call: TRBV29-1
clone_size: few
d_call: TRBD1
cdr3_nt: TGCAGCGTTAGGACAGGGAGGAGCAACGAGCAGTACTTC
cdr3_aa: CSVRTGRSNEQYF

j_call: TRBJ2-1
v_call: TRBV6-1
clone_size: .
d_call: TRBD2
cdr3_nt: TGTGCCAGCAGATTAGCGGGCTTTAACAATGAGCAGTTCTTC
cdr3_aa: CASRLAGFNNEQFF

j_call: TRBJ2-5
v_call: TRBV7-8
clone_size: few
d_call: .
cdr3_nt: TGTGCCAGCAGCTCCCGACAGGACCAAGAGACCCAGTACTTC
cdr3_aa: CASSSRQDQETQYF

j_call: TRBJ2-1
v_call: TRBV6-5
clone_size: few
d_call: .
cdr3_nt: TGTGCCAGCAGTCCCGGGACACTCTTGGGCAATGAGCAGTTCTTC
cdr3_aa: CASSPGTLLGNEQFF

j_call: TRBJ1-3
v_call: TRBV7-2
clone_size: .
d_call: .
cdr3_nt: TGTGCCAGCAGCCCCGAGACAGCCGCAGACACCATATATTTT
cdr3_aa: CASSPETAADTIYF

j_call: TRBJ1-1
v_call: TRBV9
clone_size: .
d_call: .
cdr3_nt: TGTGCCAGCAGCGTAGTTCAGAGTTTGAACACTGAAGCTTTCTTT
cdr3_aa: CASSVVQSLNTEAFF

j_call: TRBJ2-7
v_call: TRBV12-3/TRBV12-4
clone_size: once
d_call: .
cdr3_nt: TGTGCCGGCAGTTTGGGGAGTTCCTACGAGCAGTACTTC
cdr3_aa: CAGSLGSSYEQYF

j_call: TRBJ2-1
v_call: TRBV20-1
clone_size: .
d_call: .
cdr3_nt: TGCAGTGCTATTAGCGCCCAGAGCTCCTACAATGAGCAGTTCTTC
cdr3_aa: CSAISAQSSYNEQFF

j_call: TRBJ2-3
v_call: TRBV6-2/TRBV6-3
clone_size: .
d_call: .
cdr3_nt: TGTGCCAGCAGTCTCGCGCTGGGGCAGTATTTT
cdr3_aa: CASSLALGQYF

j_call: TRBJ2-5
v_call: TRBV28
clone_size: .
d_call: TRBD2
cdr3_nt: TGTGCCAGCAGGCTAGGTGGGGGGGGCCAAGAGACCCAGTACTTC
cdr3_aa: CASRLGGGGQETQYF

j_call: TRBJ2-5
v_call: TRBV6-1
clone_size: few
d_call: .
cdr3_nt: TGTGCCAGCAGTGAGGAGGGACGGTACCAAGAGACCCAGTACTTC
cdr3_aa: CASSEEGRYQETQYF

j_call: TRBJ1-2
v_call: TRBV7-2
clone_size: few
d_call: .
cdr3_nt: TGTGCCAGCAGCTTCGGCAGGCAAAACTATGGCTACACCTTC
cdr3_aa: CASSFGRQNYGYTF

j_call: TRBJ2-7
v_call: TRBV24-1
clone_size: few
d_call: .
cdr3_nt: TGTGCCACCAGTGATCCCGGAACAAGTGGAGAGGACGAGCAGTACTTC
cdr3_aa: CATSDPGTSGEDEQYF

j_call: TRBJ2-4
v_call: TRBV6-2/TRBV6-3
clone_size: few
d_call: TRBD1
cdr3_nt: TGTGCCAGCAGTTACCTAAACAGGGGAACAGACATTCAGTACTTC
cdr3_aa: CASSYLNRGTDIQYF

j_call: TRBJ2-1
v_call: TRBV9
clone_size: .
d_call: .
cdr3_nt: TGTGCCAGCAGCGAGAGGGACCCCTCACCGTACAATGAGCAGTTCTTC
cdr3_aa: CASSERDPSPYNEQFF

j_call: TRBJ2-1
v_call: TRBV6-5
clone_size: few
d_call: TRBD2
cdr3_nt: TGTGCCAGCAGTATTTCTAGCGGGCACAATGAGCAGTTCTTC
cdr3_aa: CASSISSGHNEQFF

j_call: TRBJ2-1
v_call: TRBV7-2
clone_size: few
d_call: TRBD2
cdr3_nt: TGTGCCAGCAGTTTAGCGGGAAGTAAGCAGTTCTTC
cdr3_aa: CASSLAGSKQFF

j_call: TRBJ2-1
v_call: TRBV18
clone_size: .
d_call: .
cdr3_nt: TGTGCCAGCTCACCACCGTCTGCAGCAAGCTACAATGAGCAGTTCTTC
cdr3_aa: CASSPPSAASYNEQFF

j_call: TRBJ2-1
v_call: TRBV29-1
clone_size: few
d_call: .
cdr3_nt: TGCAGCGTTGATGATTCAGCGGAGTACGGTAGTTGGTTCTTC
cdr3_aa: CSVDDSAEYGSWFF

j_call: TRBJ2-5
v_call: TRBV29-1
clone_size: few
d_call: .
cdr3_nt: TGCAGCGCGTTAGACTGGGGAGAGACCCAGTACTTC
cdr3_aa: CSALDWGETQYF

j_call: TRBJ1-3
v_call: TRBV19
clone_size: few
d_call: .
cdr3_nt: TGTGCCAGTAGCGGAGGACGGAGCTCTGGAAACACCATATATTTT
cdr3_aa: CASSGGRSSGNTIYF

j_call: TRBJ2-3
v_call: TRBV7-2
clone_size: .
d_call: .
cdr3_nt: TGTGCCTGCAGCTTGAGCACAGATACGCAGTATTTT
cdr3_aa: CACSLSTDTQYF

j_call: TRBJ2-3
v_call: TRBV5-6
clone_size: .
d_call: .
cdr3_nt: TGTGCCAGCAGCTTCGGGACGGAGGTCACAGATACGCCGTATTTT
cdr3_aa: CASSFGTEVTDTPYF

j_call: TRBJ1-4
v_call: TRBV6-1
clone_size: few
d_call: TRBD1
cdr3_nt: TGTGCCAGCAGTGAAGCGGGACAGCCATTAGAAAAACTGTTTTTT
cdr3_aa: CASSEAGQPLEKLFF

j_call: TRBJ2-3
v_call: TRBV10-3
clone_size: .
d_call: .
cdr3_nt: TGTGCCACCGGGGGCTGGGACGAGGGAGATACGCAGTATTTT
cdr3_aa: CATGGWDEGDTQYF

j_call: TRBJ2-3
v_call: TRBV25-1
clone_size: .
d_call: TRBD2
cdr3_nt: TGTGCCAGCAGTGAAGGGGAGACTAGCGCGGATACGCAGTATTTT
cdr3_aa: CASSEGETSADTQYF

j_call: TRBJ1-2
v_call: TRBV20-1
clone_size: .
d_call: TRBD1
cdr3_nt: TGCAGTGCTTCTACGATCGGACAGGGGGTCTATGGCTACACCTTC
cdr3_aa: CSASTIGQGVYGYTF

j_call: TRBJ2-5
v_call: TRBV7-2
clone_size: .
d_call: TRBD2
cdr3_nt: TGTGCCAGCAGCTTTAACGGGGGGGCCAATGAAGAGACCCAGTACTTC
cdr3_aa: CASSFNGGANEETQYF

j_call: TRBJ1-6
v_call: TRBV12-3/TRBV12-4
clone_size: .
d_call: .
cdr3_nt: TGTGCCAGCAGCTACAACAGGGAACTAAATTCACCCCTCCACTTT
cdr3_aa: CASSYNRELNSPLHF

j_call: TRBJ1-2
v_call: TRBV7-2
clone_size: few
d_call: .
cdr3_nt: TGTGCCAGCAGCTTAGCGCTAGGGTTCGGCTACACCTTC
cdr3_aa: CASSLALGFGYTF

j_call: TRBJ2-7
v_call: TRBV18
clone_size: .
d_call: .
cdr3_nt: TGTGCCAGCTCGTCTACACAGGGCGTCTCCCTCTACGAGCAGTACTTC
cdr3_aa: CASSSTQGVSLYEQYF

j_call: TRBJ1-4
v_call: TRBV10-3
clone_size: .
d_call: .
cdr3_nt: TGTGCCATCTCTCCGATCCTTCAACTCGTCATTACGAATGAAAAACTGTTTTTT
cdr3_aa: CAISPILQLVITNEKLFF

j_call: TRBJ1-2
v_call: TRBV5-6
clone_size: .
d_call: .
cdr3_nt: TGTGCCAGCAGCACGGGGGTCTTCTATGGCTACACCTTC
cdr3_aa: CASSTGVFYGYTF

j_call: TRBJ2-1
v_call: TRBV4-1
clone_size: .
d_call: TRBD1
cdr3_nt: TGCGCCAGCAGCCAATCTAATGGCCGGGACAGGGGCGACAATGAGCAGTTCTTC
cdr3_aa: CASSQSNGRDRGDNEQFF